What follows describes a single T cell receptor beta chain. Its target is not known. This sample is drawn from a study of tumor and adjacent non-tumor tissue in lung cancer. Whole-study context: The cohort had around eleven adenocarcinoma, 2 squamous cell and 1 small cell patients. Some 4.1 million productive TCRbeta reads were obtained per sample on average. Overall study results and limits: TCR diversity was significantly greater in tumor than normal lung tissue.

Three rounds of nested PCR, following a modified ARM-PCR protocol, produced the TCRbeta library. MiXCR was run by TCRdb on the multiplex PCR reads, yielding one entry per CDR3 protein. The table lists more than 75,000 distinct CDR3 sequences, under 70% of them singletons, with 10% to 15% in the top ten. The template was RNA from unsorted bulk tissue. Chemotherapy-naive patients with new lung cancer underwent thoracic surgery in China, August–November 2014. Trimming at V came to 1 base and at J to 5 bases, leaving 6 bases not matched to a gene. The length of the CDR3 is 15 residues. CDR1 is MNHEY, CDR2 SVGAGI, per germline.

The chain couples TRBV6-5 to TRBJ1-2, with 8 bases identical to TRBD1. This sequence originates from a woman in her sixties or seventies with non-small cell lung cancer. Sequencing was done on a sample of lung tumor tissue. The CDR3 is CASSYFPGGEYGYTF. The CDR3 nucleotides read TGTGCCAGCAGTTACTTCCCAGGGGGCGAGTATGGCTACACCTTC.